These 18 T cell receptor beta chains were sequenced from one sample in a study of blood T cell repertoires in COVID-19. The data were produced by immunoSEQ multiplex PCR, yet TCRdb's version contains in-frame clones alone and is incomplete. The sample contains about 87,000 clones, about 87% of which appear only once. The sequencing input was peripheral blood. The receptors stem from a man in his forties or fifties with acute or convalescent COVID-19.

The V gene is TRBV7-3, the J gene TRBJ2-1, with 8 bases matching TRBD2. Germline CDR1 SGHTA, CDR2 FQGTGA. The CDR3 has 13 residues. Trimming cost V 0 bases and J 10 bases; bases outside gene matches: 2. The CDR3 DNA is TGTGCCAGCAGCTTAACCCGGACTAGCGAGCAGTTCTTC. It is translated as CASSLTRTSEQFF.

This chain links TRBV19 with TRBJ1-5; D not certain. In germline, CDR1 is LNHDA, CDR2 SQIVND (reference sequence). The CDR3 sequence is 14 residues long. The V end was cut by 2 bases, the J end by 7 bases, with 12 bases between. CDR3 nucleotides: TGTGCCAGTAGTATAAGAGGTACTGGGCAGCCCCAGCATTTT. Its translation is CASSIRGTGQPQHF.

The gene calls are TRBV7-9 and TRBJ1-4, with 11 positions matching TRBD1. This CDR3 region has 16 residues. Per the germline V gene, CDR1 is SEHNR and CDR2 is FQNEAQ (reference sequence). V shed 1 base, J shed 3 bases, and the junction held 1 base outside the gene matches. DNA of the CDR3: TGTGCCAGCAGCTTAGGGGGACAGGGGGCTAATGAAAAACTGTTTTTT. Protein sequence: CASSLGGQGANEKLFF.

This sequence joins TRBV19 and TRBJ1-2; no definite D call. Germline CDR1 reads LNHDA; CDR2 reads SQIVND (reference sequence). CDR3 size: 13 residues. V lost 5 bases to trimming and J lost 6 bases, with 13 bases between them. CDR3 nucleotides: TGTGCCAGTAGTTCCTCGGGGTGGGATGGCTACACCTTC. It codes for CASSSSGWDGYTF.

This clone occurred a few times. DNA for the CDR3: TGTGCCAGCAGCCAAGGGGGTGGGGCCGCTAGCACAGATACGCAGTATTTT. Translating gives CASSQGGGAASTDTQYF. The chain is built from TRBV3-1 (or the pseudogene TRBV3-2) and TRBJ2-3; D is possibly TRBD1 (5 bases). Germline CDR1 and CDR2: LGHDT and YNNKEL (reference sequence). The CDR3 consists of 17 residues. Trimming removed 1 base from V and 0 bases from J, with 14 bases in between.

The chain uses TRBV19 and TRBJ1-2; 8 nucleotides match TRBD1. This CDR3 comprises 14 residues. With 2 bases clipped from V and 4 bases from J, the junction kept 3 bases outside the gene matches. Germline V gene sequence: CDR1 LNHDA, CDR2 SQIVND (reference sequence). CDR3 sequence (DNA): TGTGCCAGTAGTATACAGGGGGCTGGCTATGGCTACACCTTC. Translation: CASSIQGAGYGYTF. The variable domain in full, with the rest retrieved from reference TRBV19 and TRBJ1-2, is DGGITQSPKYLFRKEGQNVTLSCEQNLNHDAMYWYRQDPGQGLRLIYYSQIVNDFQKGDIAEGYSVSREKKESFPLTVTSAQKNPTAFYLCASSIQGAGYGYTFGSGTRLTVV.

The chain carries TRBV7-2 and TRBJ1-4; D may be TRBD1 (5 bases). The CDR3 covers 16 residues. Germline CDR1 reads SGHTA; CDR2 reads FQGNSA. V lost 0 bases and J 0 bases, leaving 8 bases between the germline ends. In nucleotides, the CDR3 is TGTGCCAGCAGCTTAGCCGGGGGGGCAACTAATGAAAAACTGTTTTTT. Protein: CASSLAGGATNEKLFF. Variable domain in full (rest from reference TRBV7-2 and TRBJ1-4): GAGVSQSPSNKVTEKGKDVELRCDPISGHTALYWYRQSLGQGLEFLIYFQGNSAPDKSGLPSDRFSAERTGGSVSTLTIQRTQQEDSAVYLCASSLAGGATNEKLFFGSGTQLSVL.

The chain combines TRBV13 with TRBJ1-5, with D maybe TRBD1 (5 bases). The CDR3 has 15 amino acids. V lost 0 bases to trimming and J lost 5 bases, with 11 bases between them. CDR1 and CDR2 (germline): PRHDT, FYEKMQ (reference sequence). In DNA form, the CDR3 reads TGTGCCAGCAGCTTAGGTGGGGCGCATCATCAGCCCCAGCATTTT. This translates into CASSLGGAHHQPQHF.

The V call is TRBV6-2 or TRBV6-3, the J call TRBJ1-2; D uncertain. The CDR3 runs 12 residues. V was shortened by 5 bases and J by 0 bases, with 4 bases between the two germline ends. The germline V gene has CDR1 MNHEY and CDR2 SVGEGT. CDR3 sequence: CASSDTNYGYTF. Here the CDR3 DNA reads TGTGCCAGCAGTGACACTAACTATGGCTACACCTTC.

This clone has a single count. This chain links TRBV15 with TRBJ1-3; tentative D call: TRBD1 (5 bases). This CDR3 has 15 amino acids. Trimming took 1 base from V and 3 from J, leaving 10 bases between them. Germline V gene lookup returns CDR1 LNHNV and CDR2 YYDKDF (reference sequence). In DNA, the CDR3 is TGTGCCACCAGCAGAGTTTGGGGCTTTGGAAACACCATATATTTT. Protein: CATSRVWGFGNTIYF.

This rearrangement joins TRBV20-1 to TRBJ2-1; perhaps TRBD1 as D (6 bases). The length of the CDR3 is 11 residues. Germline CDR1 and CDR2: DFQATT and SNEGSKA (reference sequence). Trimming removed 5 bases at V and 6 bases at J, with 8 bases between. CDR3 bases: TGCAGTGCTTTACAGGGCAATGAGCAGTTCTTC. This gives the protein CSALQGNEQFF.

This rearrangement joins TRBV6-2 or TRBV6-3 to TRBJ2-1; D is unresolved. Germline CDR1 is MNHEY and CDR2 is SVGEGT. This CDR3 spans 12 amino acids. Trimming pared 2 bases from V and 10 bases from J, leaving 9 bases between. The DNA of the CDR3 is TGTGCCAGCAGTTACGGGCTTATAGAGCAGTTCTTC. This codes for CASSYGLIEQFF.

The chain combines TRBV4-2 with TRBJ1-2; D is perhaps TRBD1 (6 bases). CDR3 length equals 16 residues. CDR1 LGHNA and CDR2 YNFKEQ come from the germline V gene. The V and J ends lost 0 bases and 7 bases respectively, with 18 bases between them. The CDR3 reads CASSQETRPGDSGYTF. CDR3 sequence (DNA): TGTGCCAGCAGCCAAGAGACGAGGCCAGGGGATAGTGGCTACACCTTC.

The chain combines TRBV4-3 with TRBJ2-1, with TRBD1 identical over 7 bases. This CDR3 contains 16 residues. Germline CDR1 and CDR2: LGHNA and YSLEER. The V gene end was trimmed by 0 bases and the J gene end by 1 base; junction bases not matched to a gene: 3. The CDR3 DNA reads as TGCGCCAGCAGCCAAGAATACAGGGGTTCCTACAATGAGCAGTTCTTC. This codes for CASSQEYRGSYNEQFF.

The J gene is TRBJ1-5, the V gene TRBV4-1; D not certain. Germline values: CDR1 MGHRA, CDR2 YSYEKL. The CDR3 is 15 amino acids. Trimming left V 0 bases short and J 4 bases short, with 10 bases between. The CDR3 loop is CASSQEEGSNQPQHF. In nucleotides, the CDR3 is TGCGCCAGCAGCCAAGAGGAGGGATCTAATCAGCCCCAGCATTTT.

The CDR3 here is CASSPDRDQPQHF. CDR3 coding DNA: TGTGCCAGCTCACCCGACCGGGATCAGCCCCAGCATTTT. This chain uses TRBV18 with TRBJ1-5; D gene ambiguous. V lost 3 bases to trimming and J lost 5 bases, with 8 bases between them. CDR3 length: 13 residues. Germline lookup yields CDR1 KGHSH and CDR2 LQKENI.

This rearrangement joins TRBV21-1 to TRBJ2-3; the table gives TRBD1 as D, unverified against the DNA. TRBV21-1 counts as a pseudogene. The length of the CDR3 is 14 residues. CDR3: CASRPTPGSDTQYF. The CDR3 region has the DNA TGTGCCAGCAGACCTACCCCAGGGTCAGATACGCAGTATTTT.

The chain joins TRBV6-5 to TRBJ1-2, with D tentatively TRBD1 (5 bases). Germline V gene data show CDR1 as MNHEY and CDR2 as SVGAGI. The CDR3 sequence is 14 residues long. V lost 9 bases to trimming and J lost 3 bases, with 17 bases between them. CDR3 sequence: CASGKDTGHYGYTF. The CDR3 DNA reads TGTGCCAGTGGGAAGGACACAGGACACTATGGCTACACCTTC.